This T cell receptor beta chain is from a study of cytomegalovirus exposure and HLA in healthy donors. On this clone itself: Antigen specificity is unknown.

Researchers ran the PCR with 60 Vbeta and 13 Jbeta primers. Sequencing was performed with immunoSEQ multiplex PCR; in TCRdb, only in-frame clones are kept and a portion is missing. The sample lists roughly 120,000 clones, more than 70% seen once, with 15% to 20% in the top ten. CDR1 is SGDLS, CDR2 YYNGEE, per germline. V was pared by 4 bases and J by 3 bases, with 13 bases between. The CDR3 is made up of 14 amino acids. Study-wide points: Fewer N-insertions (relative to the approximately 700-donor mean) were reportedly seen in an Asian-associated ancestry cluster in a later analysis.

The gene calls are TRBV9 and TRBJ1-2, with a weak D call TRBD1 (5 bases). This clonotype was sampled from a man between 50 and 59 years old in good health and CMV-seropositive. The specimen sequenced was PBMCs. The CDR3 region is CASSPDRDYYGYTF. For the CDR3, the DNA is TGTGCCAGCAGCCCCGACCGGGACTACTATGGCTACACCTTC.